Sequencing of this TCR beta chain was carried out in a study of cytomegalovirus exposure and HLA in healthy donors. Study-wide points: Some public TCRs appeared in many individuals, while most sequences were rare.

PCR amplification relied on 60 Vbeta primers (plus 13 Jbeta primers). Using immunoSEQ multiplex PCR, the repertoire was profiled, and TCRdb retains in-frame clones only, with some absent. In the table there are fewer than 110,000 clones, around 78% of which are singletons. Germline-derived CDR1 and CDR2 are KGHSH and LQKENI. The CDR3 is 13 amino acids. Trimming took 2 bases from V and 6 from J; bases not matched to a gene: 2. Worth noting for this clone: The target antigen is unknown. Other DNA sequences of this sample code for an identical CDR3.

V and J are TRBV18 and TRBJ1-1; 8 bases agree with TRBD1. The receptor was isolated from a man between 25 and 39 years old in good health and CMV-seronegative. Sequenced material: PBMCs. In DNA form, the CDR3 reads TGTGCCAGCTCACCAGGACAGGGCGCTGAAGCTTTCTTT. This encodes CASSPGQGAEAFF.